The entry below gives a single T cell receptor (beta chain) sequence along with its context. The V end lost 4 bases, the J end lost 9 bases, and 10 bases lay between the germline ends. This CDR3 is built from 12 residues. The germline CDR1 and CDR2 sequences are ENHRY and SYGVKD. These data come from a study of blood T cell repertoires in COVID-19. Study details: Spain, Italy and the United States supplied samples that represented acute and convalescent COVID-19. T cells, B-cell-depleted T cells, or PBMCs provided the cDNA or gDNA that served as material.

Authors' processing steps: Scientists estimated how many nucleated cells there were by amplifying reference gene primers. Profiled with immunoSEQ multiplex PCR; TCRdb holds only in-frame clones, not every one. Clone size and the V and J calls come from that table; the DNA yielded D and trimming. Seen here are around 110,000 clones, around 89% observed once, and the top ten hold 4.9%. The rearrangement joins TRBV10-3 to TRBJ2-1, with D unresolved. Sequenced material: peripheral blood. The sequence derives from a man aged 40-49 years with active or convalescent COVID-19. The CDR3 loop is CAISGPSGEQFF. DNA of the CDR3: TGTGCCATCAGTGGGCCCTCTGGTGAGCAGTTCTTC.